The 5 T cell receptor beta chains listed next were all sequenced from one sample in a study of response to subunit inactivated influenza vaccine. TCRdb re-analysed the RT-PCR reads in MiXCR, keeping a single row per CDR3 protein. Counted here are over 150,000 distinct CDR3 sequences, around 9% occurring once; the ten biggest clones make up under 13%. Specimen: non-naive T cells sorted from PBMCs, collected on the day of vaccination. These receptors came from a man in his forties or fifties who received an inactivated influenza vaccine.

This clonotype was counted many times. The V call is TRBV20-1, the J call TRBJ2-2; D uncertain. The CDR3 extends over 13 amino acids. Trimming shortened V by 6 bases and J by 4 bases, and 12 bases separated the two germline ends. From germline, CDR1 is DFQATT and CDR2 SNEGSKA (reference sequence). CDR3 coding DNA: TGCAGTGCCCTTATGGGAATCACCGGGGAGCTGTTTTTT. It yields the protein CSALMGITGELFF.

V and J are TRBV9 and TRBJ2-2; the D gene is possibly TRBD2 (6 bases). The CDR3 length is 15 residues. Germline V gene lookup returns CDR1 SGDLS and CDR2 YYNGEE. Trimming pared 4 bases from V and 1 base from J, leaving 11 bases between. The CDR3: CASSLGLMNTGELFF. CDR3 in DNA: TGTGCCAGCAGCTTGGGACTGATGAACACCGGGGAGCTGTTTTTT.

This sequence joins TRBV20-1 and TRBJ2-1, with TRBD2 as a possible D gene (5 bases). From germline, CDR1 is DFQATT and CDR2 SNEGSKA (reference sequence). The V gene lost 1 base and the J gene lost 6 bases, with 13 bases spanning the gap. The CDR3 consists of 14 residues. This CDR3 reads CSARVQLGSNEQFF. The CDR3 bases are TGCAGTGCTAGAGTACAGTTGGGGAGCAATGAGCAGTTCTTC.

The sample holds a few counts of this clonotype. V usage is TRBV7-2 and J usage is TRBJ2-1; weak D call: TRBD1 (5 bases). The CDR3 has 14 amino acids. Germline CDR1 reads SGHTA; CDR2 reads FQGNSA. V was cut by 9 bases and J by 4 bases, with 16 bases left in between. The CDR3 is CASLSMGPYNEQFF. In DNA, the CDR3 is TGTGCCAGTTTGTCGATGGGGCCATACAATGAGCAGTTCTTC. The variable domain in full, with the rest retrieved from reference TRBV7-2 and TRBJ2-1, is GAGVSQSPSNKVTEKGKDVELRCDPISGHTALYWYRQSLGQGLEFLIYFQGNSAPDKSGLPSDRFSAERTGGSVSTLTIQRTQQEDSAVYLCASLSMGPYNEQFFGPGTRLTVL.

The sample holds a few counts of this clonotype. The rearrangement links TRBV29-1 to TRBJ2-1, with TRBD2 matching over 13 bases. The CDR3 sequence is 15 residues long. Losses at the gene ends were 1 base for V and 9 bases for J; bases not matched to a gene: 6. The germline CDR1 and CDR2 sequences are SQVTM and ANQGSEA. The CDR3 DNA reads as TGCAGCGTTGAAGGCGGACTAGCGGGAGCTTTTGAGCAGTTCTTC. As protein: CSVEGGLAGAFEQFF.